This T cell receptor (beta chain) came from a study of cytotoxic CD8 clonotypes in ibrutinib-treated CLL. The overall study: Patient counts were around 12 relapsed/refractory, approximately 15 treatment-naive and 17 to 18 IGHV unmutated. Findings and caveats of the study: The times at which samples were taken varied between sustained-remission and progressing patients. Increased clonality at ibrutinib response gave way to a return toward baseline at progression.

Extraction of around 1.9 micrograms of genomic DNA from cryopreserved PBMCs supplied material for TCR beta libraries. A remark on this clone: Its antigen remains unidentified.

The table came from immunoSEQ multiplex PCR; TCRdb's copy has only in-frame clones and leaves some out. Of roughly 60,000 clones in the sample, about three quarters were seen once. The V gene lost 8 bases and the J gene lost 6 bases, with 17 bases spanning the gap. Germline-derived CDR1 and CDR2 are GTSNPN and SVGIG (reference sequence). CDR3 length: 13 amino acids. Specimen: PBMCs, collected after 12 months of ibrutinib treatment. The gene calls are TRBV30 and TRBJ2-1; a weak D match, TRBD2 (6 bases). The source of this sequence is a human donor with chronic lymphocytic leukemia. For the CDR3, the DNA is TGTGCCCTGGGCCGGGCGGGGCCCAATGAGCAGTTCTTC. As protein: CALGRAGPNEQFF.